The sequence of this T cell receptor (beta chain) was determined in a study of T cell responses to AZD1222 COVID-19 vaccine. Turning to the study itself: Second-dose schedules of about 4 or about 12 weeks were combined. General study points: Regions 160-218 and 743-854 dominated among vaccine-associated CD4 TCRs spanning spike. A rise in Spike-specific TCR breadth and depth followed two AZD1222 doses. Donor demographics were predominantly white British with a female majority; clonal diversity may be underestimated.

Profiled with immunoSEQ multiplex PCR; TCRdb holds only in-frame clones, not every one. The sample lists about 180,000 clones; about nine tenths were seen once. The table lists this clone with a count of one. The antigen is undetermined. Relative to the germline gene, one junction end is altered; a read error may explain this. This CDR3 is built from 11 residues. Per the germline V gene, CDR1 is GTSNPN and CDR2 is SVGIG (reference sequence). The gene calls are TRBV30 and TRBJ2-7; unclear D gene. Sequencing used peripheral blood, obtained on day 0 of AZD1222 vaccination. The TCR was taken from an adult in good health. The CDR3 coding sequence is TGTGCCTGGAGCCTCTCCAACGAGCAGTACTTC. Its protein is CAWSLSNEQYF.